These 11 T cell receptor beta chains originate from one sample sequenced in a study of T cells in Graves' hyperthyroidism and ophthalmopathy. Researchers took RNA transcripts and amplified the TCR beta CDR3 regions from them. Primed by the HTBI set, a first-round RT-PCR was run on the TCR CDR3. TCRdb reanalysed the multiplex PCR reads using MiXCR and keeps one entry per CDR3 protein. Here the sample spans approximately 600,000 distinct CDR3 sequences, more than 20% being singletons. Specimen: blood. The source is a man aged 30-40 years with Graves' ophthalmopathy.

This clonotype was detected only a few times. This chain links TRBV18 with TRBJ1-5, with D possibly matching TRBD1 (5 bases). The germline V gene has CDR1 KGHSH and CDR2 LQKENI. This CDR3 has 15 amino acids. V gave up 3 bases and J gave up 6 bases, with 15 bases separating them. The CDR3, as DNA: TGTGCCAGCTCACCGAGCATAGGGGACGTTCAGCCCCAGCATTTT. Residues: CASSPSIGDVQPQHF.

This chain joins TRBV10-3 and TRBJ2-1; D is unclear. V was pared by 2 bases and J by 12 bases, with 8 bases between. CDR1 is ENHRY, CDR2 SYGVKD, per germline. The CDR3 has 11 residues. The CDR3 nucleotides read TGTGCCATCAGTGAGAGTGAAAGGCAGTTCTTC. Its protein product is CAISESERQFF.

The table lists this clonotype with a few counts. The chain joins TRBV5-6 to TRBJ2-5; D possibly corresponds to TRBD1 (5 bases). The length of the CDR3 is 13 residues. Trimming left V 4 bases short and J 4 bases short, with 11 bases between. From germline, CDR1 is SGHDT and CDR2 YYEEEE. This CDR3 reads CASSNDSPETQYF. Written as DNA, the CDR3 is TGTGCCAGCAGCAACGACAGCCCAGAGACCCAGTACTTC.

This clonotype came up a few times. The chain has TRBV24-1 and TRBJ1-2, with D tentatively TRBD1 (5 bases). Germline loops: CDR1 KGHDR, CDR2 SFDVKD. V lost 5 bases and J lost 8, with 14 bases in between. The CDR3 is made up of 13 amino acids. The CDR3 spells CATSGGSGSGYTF. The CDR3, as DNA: TGTGCCACCAGTGGGGGATCAGGGAGCGGCTACACCTTC.

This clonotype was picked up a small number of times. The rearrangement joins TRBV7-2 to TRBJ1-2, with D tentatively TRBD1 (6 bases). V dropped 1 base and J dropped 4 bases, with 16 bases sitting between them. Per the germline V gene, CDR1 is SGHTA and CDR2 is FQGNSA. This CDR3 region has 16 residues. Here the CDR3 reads CASSLVRGFRFYGYTF. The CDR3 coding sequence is TGTGCCAGCAGCTTAGTGAGGGGGTTCCGATTCTATGGCTACACCTTC.

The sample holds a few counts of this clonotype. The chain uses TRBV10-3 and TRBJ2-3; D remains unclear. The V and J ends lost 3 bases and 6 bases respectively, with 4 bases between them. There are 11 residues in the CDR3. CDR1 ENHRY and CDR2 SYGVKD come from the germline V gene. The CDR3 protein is CAISDMDTQYF. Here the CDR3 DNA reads TGTGCCATCAGTGATATGGATACGCAGTATTTT.

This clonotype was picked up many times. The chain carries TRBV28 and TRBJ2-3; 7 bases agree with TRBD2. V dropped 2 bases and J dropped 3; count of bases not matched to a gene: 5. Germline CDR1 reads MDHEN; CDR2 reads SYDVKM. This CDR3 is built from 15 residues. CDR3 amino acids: CASSLGAGVTDTQYF. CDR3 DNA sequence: TGTGCCAGCAGTTTAGGGGCGGGAGTAACAGATACGCAGTATTTT.

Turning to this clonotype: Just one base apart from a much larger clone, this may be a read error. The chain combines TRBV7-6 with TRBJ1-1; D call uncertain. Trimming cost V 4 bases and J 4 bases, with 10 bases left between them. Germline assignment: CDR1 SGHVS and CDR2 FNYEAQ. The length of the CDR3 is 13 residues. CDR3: CASSSNPGTEAFF. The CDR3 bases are TGTGCCAGCAGCTCCAATCCTGGCACTGAAGCTTTCTTT.

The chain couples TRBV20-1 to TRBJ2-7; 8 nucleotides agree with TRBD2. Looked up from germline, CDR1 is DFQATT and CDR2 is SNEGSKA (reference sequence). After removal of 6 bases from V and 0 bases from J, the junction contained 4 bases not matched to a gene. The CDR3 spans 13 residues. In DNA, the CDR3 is TGCAGTGCATGGACTAGCAGCTCCTACGAGCAGTACTTC. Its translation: CSAWTSSSYEQYF.

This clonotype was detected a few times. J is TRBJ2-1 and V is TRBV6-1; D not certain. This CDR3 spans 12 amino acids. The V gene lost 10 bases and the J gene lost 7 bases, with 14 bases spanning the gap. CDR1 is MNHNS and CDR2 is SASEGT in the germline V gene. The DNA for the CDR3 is TGTGCCATACGAGGCCCTAGGAATGAGCAGTTCTTC. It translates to CAIRGPRNEQFF.

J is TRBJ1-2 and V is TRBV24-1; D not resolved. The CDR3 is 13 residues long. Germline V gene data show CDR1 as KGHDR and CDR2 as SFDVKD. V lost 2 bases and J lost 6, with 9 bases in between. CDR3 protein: CATSDSGVDGYTF. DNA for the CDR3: TGTGCCACCAGTGATTCTGGAGTAGATGGCTACACCTTC.